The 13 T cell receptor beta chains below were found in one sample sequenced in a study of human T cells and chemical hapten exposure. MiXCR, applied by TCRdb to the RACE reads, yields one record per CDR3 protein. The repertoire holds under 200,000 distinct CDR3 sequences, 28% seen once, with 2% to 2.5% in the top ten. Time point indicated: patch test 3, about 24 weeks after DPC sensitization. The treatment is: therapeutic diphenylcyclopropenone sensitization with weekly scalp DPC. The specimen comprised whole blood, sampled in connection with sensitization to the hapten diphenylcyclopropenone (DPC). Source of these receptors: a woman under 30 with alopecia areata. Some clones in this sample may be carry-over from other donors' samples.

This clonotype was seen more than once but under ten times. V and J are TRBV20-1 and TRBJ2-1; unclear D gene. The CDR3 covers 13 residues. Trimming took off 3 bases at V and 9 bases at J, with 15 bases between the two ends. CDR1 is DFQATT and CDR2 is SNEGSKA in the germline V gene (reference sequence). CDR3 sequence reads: CSASPGLVVEQFF. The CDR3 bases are TGCAGTGCTAGCCCCGGGTTAGTAGTTGAGCAGTTCTTC.

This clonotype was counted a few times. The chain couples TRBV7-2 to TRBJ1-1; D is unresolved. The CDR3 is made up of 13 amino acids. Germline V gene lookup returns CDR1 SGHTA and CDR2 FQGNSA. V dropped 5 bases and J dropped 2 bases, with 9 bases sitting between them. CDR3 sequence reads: CASSRWRNTEAFF. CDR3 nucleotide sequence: TGTGCCAGCAGCCGCTGGAGAAACACTGAAGCTTTCTTT. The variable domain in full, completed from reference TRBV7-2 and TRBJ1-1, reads GAGVSQSPSNKVTEKGKDVELRCDPISGHTALYWYRQSLGQGLEFLIYFQGNSAPDKSGLPSDRFSAERTGGSVSTLTIQRTQQEDSAVYLCASSRWRNTEAFFGQGTRLTVV.

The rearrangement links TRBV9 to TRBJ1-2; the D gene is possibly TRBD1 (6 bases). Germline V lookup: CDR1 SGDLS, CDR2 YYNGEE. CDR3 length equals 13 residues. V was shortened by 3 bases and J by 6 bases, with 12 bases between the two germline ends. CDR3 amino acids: CASSGDRTDGYTF. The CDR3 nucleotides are TGTGCCAGCAGCGGTGACAGGACGGATGGCTACACCTTC.

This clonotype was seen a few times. The CDR3, as DNA: TGCAGCGTTGAAGATGGGCAGGGGAGCTATGGCTACACCTTC. As protein: CSVEDGQGSYGYTF. The chain employs TRBV29-1 and TRBJ1-2; tentatively, D is TRBD1 (6 bases). The CDR3 totals 14 residues. Germline V gene lookup returns CDR1 SQVTM and CDR2 ANQGSEA. V was cut by 0 bases and J by 4 bases, with 12 bases left in between.

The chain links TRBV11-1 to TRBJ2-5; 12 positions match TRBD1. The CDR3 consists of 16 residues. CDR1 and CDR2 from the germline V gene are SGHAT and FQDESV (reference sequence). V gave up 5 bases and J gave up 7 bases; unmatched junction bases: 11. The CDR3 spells CASSVSRDRGHGTQYF. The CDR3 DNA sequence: TGTGCCAGCAGCGTCAGCCGGGACAGGGGGCACGGGACCCAGTACTTC.

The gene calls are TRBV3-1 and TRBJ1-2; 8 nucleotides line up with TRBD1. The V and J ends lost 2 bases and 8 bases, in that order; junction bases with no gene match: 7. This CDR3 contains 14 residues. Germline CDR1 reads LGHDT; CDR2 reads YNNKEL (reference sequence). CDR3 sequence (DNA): TGTGCCAGCAGCCAACGAGGACAGGGAGGAGGCTACACCTTC. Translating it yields CASSQRGQGGGYTF. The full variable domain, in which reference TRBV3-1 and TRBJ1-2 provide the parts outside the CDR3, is DTAVSQTPKYLVTQMGNDKSIKCEQNLGHDTMYWYKQDSKKFLKIMFSYNNKELIINETVPNRFSPKSPDKAHLNLHINSLELGDSAVYFCASSQRGQGGGYTFGSGTRLTVV.

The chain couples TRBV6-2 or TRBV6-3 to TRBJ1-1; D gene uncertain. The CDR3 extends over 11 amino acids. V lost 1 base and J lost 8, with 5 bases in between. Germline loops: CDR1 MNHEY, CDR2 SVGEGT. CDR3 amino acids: CASSYLGEAFF. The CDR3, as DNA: TGTGCCAGCAGTTACTTGGGGGAAGCTTTCTTT.

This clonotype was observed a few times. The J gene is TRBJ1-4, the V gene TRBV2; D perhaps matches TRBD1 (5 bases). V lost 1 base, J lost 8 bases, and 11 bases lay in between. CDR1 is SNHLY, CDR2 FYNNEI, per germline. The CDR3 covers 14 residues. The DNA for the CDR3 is TGTGCCAGCAGTGAAGGCAGGGCGAGGGAAAAACTGTTTTTT. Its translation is CASSEGRAREKLFF.

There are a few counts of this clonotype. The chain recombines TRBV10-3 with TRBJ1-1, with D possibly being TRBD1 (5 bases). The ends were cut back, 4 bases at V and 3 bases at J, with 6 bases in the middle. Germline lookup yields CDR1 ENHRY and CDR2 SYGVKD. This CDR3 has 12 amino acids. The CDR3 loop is CAISVGDTEAFF. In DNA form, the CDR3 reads TGTGCCATCAGTGTGGGGGACACTGAAGCTTTCTTT.

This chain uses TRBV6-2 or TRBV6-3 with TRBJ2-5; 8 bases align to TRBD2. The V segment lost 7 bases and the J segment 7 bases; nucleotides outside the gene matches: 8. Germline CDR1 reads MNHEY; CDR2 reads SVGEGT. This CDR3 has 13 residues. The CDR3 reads CASNHIRGGTQYF. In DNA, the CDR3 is TGTGCCAGCAACCACATCCGGGGGGGGACCCAGTACTTC.

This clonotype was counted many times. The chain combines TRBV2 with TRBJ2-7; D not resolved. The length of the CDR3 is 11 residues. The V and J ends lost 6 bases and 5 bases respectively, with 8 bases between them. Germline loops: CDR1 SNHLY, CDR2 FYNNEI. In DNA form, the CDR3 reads TGTGCCAGCAGGGCTAGAGACGAGCAGTACTTC. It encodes CASRARDEQYF.

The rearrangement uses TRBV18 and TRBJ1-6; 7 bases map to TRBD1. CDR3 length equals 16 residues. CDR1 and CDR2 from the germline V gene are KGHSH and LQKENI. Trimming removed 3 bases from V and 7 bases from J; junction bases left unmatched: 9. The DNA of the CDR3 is TGTGCCAGCTCACCTCGTCTTGGGACAGCCAATTCACCCCTCCACTTT. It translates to CASSPRLGTANSPLHF. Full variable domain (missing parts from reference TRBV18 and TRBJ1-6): NAGVMQNPRHLVRRRGQEARLRCSPMKGHSHVYWYRQLPEEGLKFMVYLQKENIIDESGMPKERFSAEFPKEGPSILRIQQVVRGDSAAYFCASSPRLGTANSPLHFGNGTRLTVT.

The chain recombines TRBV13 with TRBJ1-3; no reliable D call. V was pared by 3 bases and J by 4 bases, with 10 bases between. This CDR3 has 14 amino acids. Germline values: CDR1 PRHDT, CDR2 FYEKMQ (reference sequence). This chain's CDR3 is CASSFAPPGNTIYF. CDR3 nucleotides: TGTGCCAGCAGCTTCGCCCCACCGGGAAACACCATATATTTT.